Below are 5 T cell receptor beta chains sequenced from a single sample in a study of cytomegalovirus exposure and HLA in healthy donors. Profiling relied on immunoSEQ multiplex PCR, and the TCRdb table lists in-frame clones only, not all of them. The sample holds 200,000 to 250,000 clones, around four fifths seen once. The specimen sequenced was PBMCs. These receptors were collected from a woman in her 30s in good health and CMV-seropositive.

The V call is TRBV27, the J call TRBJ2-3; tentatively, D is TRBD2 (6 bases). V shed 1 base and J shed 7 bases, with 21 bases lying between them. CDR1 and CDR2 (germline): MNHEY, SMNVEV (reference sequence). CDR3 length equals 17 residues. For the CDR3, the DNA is TGTGCCAGCAGTTTATTCAGAATAGCGGAGTTCCTAAATACGCAGTATTTT. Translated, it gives CASSLFRIAEFLNTQYF.

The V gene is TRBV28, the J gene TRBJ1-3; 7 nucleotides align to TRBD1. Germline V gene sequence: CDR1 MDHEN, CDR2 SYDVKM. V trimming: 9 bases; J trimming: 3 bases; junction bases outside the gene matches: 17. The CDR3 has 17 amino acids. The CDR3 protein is CASKKSKGAGVGNTIYF. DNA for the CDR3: TGTGCCAGTAAAAAATCCAAGGGGGCAGGGGTTGGAAACACCATATATTTT.

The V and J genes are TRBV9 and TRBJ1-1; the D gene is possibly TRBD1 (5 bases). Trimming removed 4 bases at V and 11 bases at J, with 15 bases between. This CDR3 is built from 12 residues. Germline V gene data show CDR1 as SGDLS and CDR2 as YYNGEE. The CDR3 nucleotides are TGTGCCAGCAGCCCGGGGGGGTTTACGGCTTTCTTT. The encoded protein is CASSPGGFTAFF.

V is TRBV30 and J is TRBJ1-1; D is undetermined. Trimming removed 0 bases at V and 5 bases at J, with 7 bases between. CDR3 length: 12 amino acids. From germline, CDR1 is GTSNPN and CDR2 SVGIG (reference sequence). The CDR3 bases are TGTGCCTGGAGTGTACGCCGGACTGAAGCTTTCTTT. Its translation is CAWSVRRTEAFF.

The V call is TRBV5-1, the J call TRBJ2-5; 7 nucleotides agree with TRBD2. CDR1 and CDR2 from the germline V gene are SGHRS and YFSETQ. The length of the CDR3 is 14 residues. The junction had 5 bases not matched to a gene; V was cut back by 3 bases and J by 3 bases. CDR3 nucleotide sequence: TGCGCCAGCAGCTATCCGGGGAGGGAAGAGACCCAGTACTTC. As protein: CASSYPGREETQYF.